The sequence of this T cell receptor (beta chain) was determined in a study of T cell responses to AZD1222 COVID-19 vaccine. General study findings and limits: Without day 14 samples, only post-peak T cell repertoires were studied. The donor cohort was predominantly white British with a female majority, and clonal diversity may have been underestimated. Mapped onto spike, vaccine-associated CD4 TCRs spanned it and were dominant at 160-218 and 743-854.

Clones were read by immunoSEQ multiplex PCR, and TCRdb kept only the in-frame ones, dropping some. The table records roughly 76,000 clones, more than 80% of them present only once. With regard to this clone: Its cognate antigen is unknown.

This sample comprised peripheral blood, obtained on day 0 of AZD1222 vaccination. The source of this sequence is an adult in good health.

The CDR3 DNA reads as TGCGCCAGCAGCCAGGGATTGCGGGGGCAAGAGACCCAGTACTTC. Translated: CASSQGLRGQETQYF. The chain has TRBV5-1 and TRBJ2-5; 7 bases are a match to TRBD2. The J segment lost 2 bases and the V segment lost 4 bases, leaving 8 bases of the junction unmatched. The CDR3 length is 15 residues. Germline values: CDR1 SGHRS, CDR2 YFSETQ.